These 20 T cell receptor beta chains came from one sample sequenced in a study of OX40 agonist ivuxolimab in advanced cancers. Profiling relied on immunoSEQ multiplex PCR, and the TCRdb table lists in-frame clones only, not all of them. The data hold about 36,000 clones, with roughly 81% observed a single time. This material consisted of CD4+ or CD8+ T cells sorted from blood, taken in a trial of the OX40 agonist ivuxolimab. These receptors came from an adult with an advanced solid tumor such as melanoma, head and neck, liver or kidney cancer.

This clone is a singleton in its sample. The chain uses TRBV30 and TRBJ1-3, with D possibly matching TRBD1 (5 bases). Germline V gene sequence: CDR1 GTSNPN, CDR2 SVGIG (reference sequence). This CDR3 contains 12 residues. Deletions cut 8 bases from V and 3 bases from J, with 11 bases between. For the CDR3, the DNA is TGTGCCGGGGGGGGTCTTGGAAACACCATATATTTT. Residues: CAGGGLGNTIYF.

The V gene is TRBV27, the J gene TRBJ1-6; the match to TRBD1 covers 7 bases. Unmatched junction bases numbered 10, after V lost 5 bases and J lost 12 bases. Germline values: CDR1 MNHEY, CDR2 SMNVEV (reference sequence). The CDR3 has 14 residues. CDR3 DNA sequence: TGTGCCAGCAGTCCCGGACAGGCCAAAAGACCCCTCCACTTT. Amino acid sequence: CASSPGQAKRPLHF.

Remarks on this clone: The junction does not match germline at one end; this may be a read error. The chain couples TRBV11-2 to TRBJ2-5; unclear D gene. There are 14 residues in the CDR3. Germline V gene lookup returns CDR1 SGHAT and CDR2 FQNNGV. The CDR3 DNA sequence: TGTGCCAGCAGCCAAATGGAACAGCAAGAGGCCCAGTACTTC. Translating it yields CASSQMEQQEAQYF.

This chain joins TRBV4-2 and TRBJ1-1; 7 bases map to TRBD1. With V trimmed by 7 bases and J by 4 bases, 6 bases remained unmatched. CDR1 is LGHNA, CDR2 YNFKEQ, per germline. The CDR3 runs to 13 residues. CDR3 DNA: TGTGCCAGCAACCGACAGGGTAGCACTGAAGCTTTCTTT. Translation: CASNRQGSTEAFF.

The J gene is TRBJ1-5, the V gene TRBV28; tentatively, D is TRBD1 (6 bases). The V gene's germline CDR1 is MDHEN and CDR2 SYDVKM. The CDR3 totals 15 residues. V lost 2 bases to trimming and J lost 4 bases, with 12 bases between them. CDR3 amino acids: CASSLSGGANQPQHF. The DNA for the CDR3 is TGTGCCAGCAGTTTAAGCGGGGGCGCAAATCAGCCCCAGCATTTT.

The CDR3 region has the DNA TGTGCCATCCAATATTCGGGGGGCAATCAGCCCCAGCATTTT. Its translation is CAIQYSGGNQPQHF. The rearrangement links TRBV28 to TRBJ1-5; tentatively, D is TRBD1 (5 bases). CDR1 MDHEN and CDR2 SYDVKM come from the germline V gene. CDR3 length: 14 amino acids. Trimming shortened V by 10 bases and J by 2 bases, and 15 bases separated the two germline ends. The variable domain in full, with the rest retrieved from reference TRBV28 and TRBJ1-5, is DVKVTQSSRYLVKRTGEKVFLECVQDMDHENMFWYRQDPGLGLRLIYFSYDVKMKEKGDIPEGYSVSREKKERFSLILESASTNQTSMYLCAIQYSGGNQPQHFGDGTRLSIL.

The chain uses TRBV18 and TRBJ2-5; 10 positions match TRBD2. Trimming took 2 bases from V and 5 from J; bases not matched to a gene: 11. This CDR3 region has 17 residues. The germline V gene encodes CDR1 KGHSH and CDR2 LQKENI. CDR3 sequence: CASSPFASGSSGETQYF. For the CDR3, the DNA is TGTGCCAGCTCACCATTTGCTAGCGGGAGTTCAGGGGAGACCCAGTACTTC.

This clone was detected only a few times. This chain links TRBV6-5 with TRBJ2-7; either TRBD1 or TRBD2 may fit D (5 bases each). The CDR3 consists of 13 residues. Germline CDR1 is MNHEY and CDR2 is SVGAGI. V lost 6 bases to trimming and J lost 2 bases, with 11 bases between them. The CDR3 nucleotides read TGTGCCAGCAGCCCCCGGGGCCCCTACGAGCAGTACTTC. Translated, it gives CASSPRGPYEQYF.

There are a few counts of this clone. V usage is TRBV10-3 and J usage is TRBJ2-3, with 16 bases matching TRBD2. CDR3 size: 19 residues. In germline, CDR1 is ENHRY, CDR2 SYGVKD. J lost 4 bases, V lost 5 bases, and 12 bases had no gene match. CDR3 DNA: TGTGCCATCAGTTTAGCCGGGACTAGCGGGGGGGCCGGGGCAGATACGCAGTATTTT. It yields the protein CAISLAGTSGGAGADTQYF.

V usage is TRBV7-8 and J usage is TRBJ2-7; 10 positions agree with TRBD2. The length of the CDR3 is 15 residues. CDR1 is SGHVS and CDR2 is FQNEAQ in the germline V gene. V was clipped by 5 bases and J by 5 bases; unmatched bases: 9. CDR3 amino acids: CASSITGTSADEQYF. CDR3 bases: TGTGCCAGCAGCATAACCGGGACTAGCGCCGACGAGCAGTACTTC. Complete variable domain (other parts from reference TRBV7-8 and TRBJ2-7): GAGVSQSPRYKVAKRGQDVALRCDPISGHVSLFWYQQALGQGPEFLTYFQNEAQLDKSGLPSDRFFAERPEGSVSTLKIQRTQQEDSAVYLCASSITGTSADEQYFGPGTRLTVT.

The V gene is TRBV6-1, the J gene TRBJ2-7; D may be TRBD2 (6 bases). Germline V gives CDR1 MNHNS, CDR2 SASEGT. The CDR3 totals 15 residues. V lost 6 bases to trimming and J lost 3 bases, with 18 bases between them. The CDR3 DNA follows: TGTGCCAGCAGAATTCAGTACACTAGCCTCTACGAGCAGTACTTC. Protein sequence: CASRIQYTSLYEQYF.

The chain joins TRBV11-2 to TRBJ2-5; 8 positions agree with TRBD2. Trimming cost V 4 bases and J 4 bases; bases outside gene matches: 8. The CDR3 totals 15 residues. Germline values: CDR1 SGHAT, CDR2 FQNNGV. The CDR3 DNA is TGTGCCAGCAGCTCCACACAAAGCGGGAGAGAGACCCAGTACTTC. The encoded protein is CASSSTQSGRETQYF. The full variable domain, its missing parts supplied by reference TRBV11-2 and TRBJ2-5, is EAGVAQSPRYKIIEKRQSVAFWCNPISGHATLYWYQQILGQGPKLLIQFQNNGVVDDSQLPKDRFSAERLKGVDSTLKIQPAKLEDSAVYLCASSSTQSGRETQYFGPGTRLLVL.

The chain links TRBV6-5 to TRBJ2-5, with D possibly TRBD2 on 6 matching bases. V dropped 10 bases and J dropped 7 bases, with 16 bases sitting between them. The germline CDR1 and CDR2 sequences are MNHEY and SVGAGI. This CDR3 has 12 amino acids. Here the CDR3 reads CATRTTLGTQYF. Here the CDR3 DNA reads TGTGCCACCCGGACTACTCTAGGGACCCAGTACTTC.

This chain connects TRBV28 to TRBJ2-2; no clear D gene. V was pared by 3 bases and J by 0 bases, with 11 bases between. The length of the CDR3 is 16 residues. CDR1 and CDR2 (germline): MDHEN, SYDVKM. The CDR3, as DNA: TGTGCCAGCAGTTTCTTAGCACCTGCGAACACCGGGGAGCTGTTTTTT. As protein: CASSFLAPANTGELFF.

The chain joins TRBV27 to TRBJ1-1; TRBD1 is a possible D gene (5 bases). Trimming left V 2 bases short and J 4 bases short, with 23 bases between. The CDR3 is made up of 18 amino acids. Germline lookup yields CDR1 MNHEY and CDR2 SMNVEV (reference sequence). The CDR3 is CASSLTSWGLTIGTEAFF. The CDR3 DNA sequence: TGTGCCAGCAGTTTAACATCTTGGGGACTAACCATTGGCACTGAAGCTTTCTTT.

J is TRBJ2-5 and V is TRBV28, with D unclear. This CDR3 is 14 amino acids long. Trimming pared 3 bases from V and 2 bases from J, leaving 10 bases between. Per the germline V gene, CDR1 is MDHEN and CDR2 is SYDVKM. CDR3 bases: TGTGCCAGCAGTTTCGGCAGATATCAAGAGACCCAGTACTTC. Protein: CASSFGRYQETQYF.

By sample fraction, this clone is medium-sized. CDR3 amino acids: CASIDRAGEAFF. DNA for the CDR3: TGTGCCAGTATCGACAGGGCGGGAGAAGCTTTCTTT. The chain has TRBV19 and TRBJ1-1; 7 bases align to TRBD1. Germline values: CDR1 LNHDA, CDR2 SQIVND (reference sequence). CDR3 length: 12 amino acids. V lost 7 bases to trimming and J lost 8 bases; unmatched junction nucleotides: 7.

This chain joins TRBV7-7 and TRBJ2-3; no firm D call. The CDR3 contains 14 residues. The V gene lost 2 bases and the J gene lost 2 bases, with 8 bases spanning the gap. CDR1 SSHAT and CDR2 FNYEAQ come from the germline V gene (reference sequence). This chain's CDR3 is CASSLSRTTDTQYF. The CDR3 nucleotides are TGTGCCAGCAGCTTATCTCGTACCACAGATACGCAGTATTTT.

This chain joins TRBV7-9 and TRBJ1-6, with TRBD1 matching over 8 bases. The CDR3 consists of 18 residues. Germline V CDR1 and CDR2: SEHNR, FQNEAQ (reference sequence). V lost 3 bases and J lost 6; bases outside the gene matches: 13. This CDR3 reads CASSFLGPRGRLNSPLHF. The CDR3 DNA follows: TGTGCCAGCAGCTTTCTTGGACCCAGGGGGCGGCTTAATTCACCCCTCCACTTT.

This chain uses TRBV6-1 with TRBJ1-2, with D unresolved. The CDR3 spans 15 residues. Germline V gives CDR1 MNHNS, CDR2 SASEGT. V was shortened by 3 bases and J by 4 bases, with 15 bases between the two germline ends. CDR3 in amino acids: CASSDRTVVSYGYTF. CDR3 nucleotides: TGTGCCAGCAGTGACCGGACGGTTGTAAGCTATGGCTACACCTTC.